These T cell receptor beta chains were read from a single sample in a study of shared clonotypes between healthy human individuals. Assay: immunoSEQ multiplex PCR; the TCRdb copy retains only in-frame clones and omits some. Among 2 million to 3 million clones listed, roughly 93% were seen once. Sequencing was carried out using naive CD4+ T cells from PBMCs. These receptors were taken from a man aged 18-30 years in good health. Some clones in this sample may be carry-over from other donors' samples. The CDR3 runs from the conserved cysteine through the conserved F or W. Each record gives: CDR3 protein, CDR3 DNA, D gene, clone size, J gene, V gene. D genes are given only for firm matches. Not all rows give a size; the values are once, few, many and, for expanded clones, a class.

CDR3 protein: CASSRLQGNEQFF
CDR3 DNA: TGCGCCAGCAGCCGACTACAGGGAAATGAGCAGTTCTTC
D gene: NA
clone size: NA
J gene: TRBJ2-1
V gene: TRBV5-1

CDR3 protein: CASSMRGLNNEKLFF
CDR3 DNA: TGTGCCAGTAGTATGAGGGGACTCAATAATGAAAAACTGTTTTTT
D gene: NA
clone size: NA
J gene: TRBJ1-4
V gene: TRBV19

CDR3 protein: CASSIARTVSNQPQHF
CDR3 DNA: TGTGCCAGTAGTATAGCGAGGACAGTTAGCAATCAGCCCCAGCATTTT
D gene: NA
clone size: few
J gene: TRBJ1-5
V gene: TRBV19

CDR3 protein: CSAGAGQGVYEQYF
CDR3 DNA: TGCAGCGCGGGGGCTGGACAGGGTGTTTACGAGCAGTACTTC
D gene: TRBD1
clone size: once
J gene: TRBJ2-7
V gene: TRBV29-1

CDR3 protein: CASSHSRGDTGELFF
CDR3 DNA: TGTGCCAGCTCACATTCCAGGGGCGACACCGGGGAGCTGTTTTTT
D gene: NA
clone size: NA
J gene: TRBJ2-2
V gene: TRBV18

CDR3 protein: CASSFGRGETQYF
CDR3 DNA: TGTGCCAGCAGCTTCGGCAGGGGCGAGACCCAGTACTTC
D gene: NA
clone size: NA
J gene: TRBJ2-5
V gene: TRBV5-6

CDR3 protein: CASRPSKEDTQYF
CDR3 DNA: TGTGCAAGTCGCCCCAGCAAGGAAGATACGCAGTATTTT
D gene: NA
clone size: NA
J gene: TRBJ2-3
V gene: TRBV12-2

CDR3 protein: CASTPRGSGSTDTQYF
CDR3 DNA: TGTGCCAGTACCCCCCGGGGCAGTGGGAGCACAGATACGCAGTATTTT
D gene: NA
clone size: NA
J gene: TRBJ2-3
V gene: TRBV19

CDR3 protein: CASSLVMDTEAFF
CDR3 DNA: TGTGCCAGCAGCCTAGTGATGGACACTGAAGCTTTCTTT
D gene: NA
clone size: NA
J gene: TRBJ1-1
V gene: TRBV11-2

CDR3 protein: CASGLIFTDTQYF
CDR3 DNA: TGTGCTAGTGGTTTGATTTTTACAGATACGCAGTATTTT
D gene: NA
clone size: NA
J gene: TRBJ2-3
V gene: TRBV12-5

CDR3 protein: CASGEAGTNYGYTF
CDR3 DNA: TGTGCCAGCGGGGAGGCAGGGACTAACTATGGCTACACCTTC
D gene: NA
clone size: once
J gene: TRBJ1-2
V gene: TRBV9

CDR3 protein: CASSVDGRVGTEAFF
CDR3 DNA: TGTGCCAGCAGCGTAGATGGCAGGGTGGGCACTGAAGCTTTCTTT
D gene: NA
clone size: NA
J gene: TRBJ1-1
V gene: TRBV9

CDR3 protein: CSVDSRNTEAFF
CDR3 DNA: TGCAGCGTTGATTCTAGGAACACTGAAGCTTTCTTT
D gene: NA
clone size: NA
J gene: TRBJ1-1
V gene: TRBV29-1

CDR3 protein: CASSDLSDTQYF
CDR3 DNA: TGTGCCAGCAGTGACTTGTCAGATACGCAGTATTTT
D gene: NA
clone size: NA
J gene: TRBJ2-3
V gene: TRBV9

CDR3 protein: CARSSYDRGTNEKLFF
CDR3 DNA: TGTGCCAGAAGCTCCTACGACAGGGGAACTAATGAAAAACTGTTTTTT
D gene: TRBD1
clone size: NA
J gene: TRBJ1-4
V gene: TRBV5-3

CDR3 protein: CASSLWAGNTEAFF
CDR3 DNA: TGTGCCAGCAGCCTATGGGCGGGGAACACTGAAGCTTTCTTT
D gene: NA
clone size: NA
J gene: TRBJ1-1
V gene: TRBV11-2

CDR3 protein: CASSRDRVQETQYF
CDR3 DNA: TGTGCCAGCAGCCGGGACAGGGTCCAAGAGACCCAGTACTTC
D gene: TRBD1
clone size: NA
J gene: TRBJ2-5
V gene: TRBV7-2

CDR3 protein: CASSRAPGEEQFF
CDR3 DNA: TGCGCCAGCAGCCGGGCGCCGGGTGAGGAGCAGTTCTTC
D gene: NA
clone size: NA
J gene: TRBJ2-1
V gene: TRBV10-1

CDR3 protein: CASSWGGEQYF
CDR3 DNA: TGTGCCAGCAGTTGGGGCGGCGAGCAGTACTTC
D gene: NA
clone size: NA
J gene: TRBJ2-7
V gene: TRBV28

CDR3 protein: CASSLDSYNEQFF
CDR3 DNA: TGTGCCAGCAGTTTGGACAGTTACAATGAGCAGTTCTTC
D gene: NA
clone size: NA
J gene: TRBJ2-1
V gene: TRBV28

CDR3 protein: CASRPGQRGNEQFF
CDR3 DNA: TGTGCCAGCAGGCCGGGACAACGGGGGAATGAGCAGTTCTTC
D gene: NA
clone size: NA
J gene: TRBJ2-1
V gene: TRBV2

CDR3 protein: CASSAGLAASYNEQFF
CDR3 DNA: TGTGCCAGCAGCGCAGGACTAGCGGCGTCATACAATGAGCAGTTCTTC
D gene: TRBD2
clone size: once
J gene: TRBJ2-1
V gene: TRBV7-3

CDR3 protein: CASSLQDSLNTEAFF
CDR3 DNA: TGTGCCAGCAGCCTCCAGGACAGTCTGAACACTGAAGCTTTCTTT
D gene: NA
clone size: NA
J gene: TRBJ1-1
V gene: TRBV7-4

CDR3 protein: CASSRGTAGANVLTF
CDR3 DNA: TGTGCCAGCAGTCGAGGGACAGCTGGGGCCAACGTCCTGACTTTC
D gene: TRBD1
clone size: once
J gene: TRBJ2-6
V gene: TRBV5-8

CDR3 protein: CASSPGTSGRETQYF
CDR3 DNA: TGTGCCAGCAGCCCTGGGACTAGCGGGAGAGAGACCCAGTACTTC
D gene: TRBD2
clone size: once
J gene: TRBJ2-5
V gene: TRBV9

CDR3 protein: CASRDPSFLAKNIQYF
CDR3 DNA: TGTGCCAGCAGGGACCCGTCGTTCTTAGCCAAAAACATTCAGTACTTC
D gene: NA
clone size: NA
J gene: TRBJ2-4
V gene: TRBV28

CDR3 protein: CASSLGTGGTEAFF
CDR3 DNA: TGCGCCAGCAGCTTGGGAACCGGGGGAACTGAAGCTTTCTTT
D gene: NA
clone size: NA
J gene: TRBJ1-1
V gene: TRBV5-1

CDR3 protein: CAWSPGQYNSPLHF
CDR3 DNA: TGTGCCTGGAGTCCGGGACAGTATAATTCACCCCTCCACTTT
D gene: TRBD1
clone size: NA
J gene: TRBJ1-6
V gene: TRBV30

CDR3 protein: CASSLDGTGELFF
CDR3 DNA: TGTGCCAGCAGTTTGGACGGCACCGGGGAGCTGTTTTTT
D gene: NA
clone size: NA
J gene: TRBJ2-2
V gene: TRBV28

CDR3 protein: CASSKWKENTGELFF
CDR3 DNA: TGTGCCAGCAGCAAATGGAAGGAGAACACCGGGGAGCTGTTTTTT
D gene: NA
clone size: NA
J gene: TRBJ2-2
V gene: TRBV9

CDR3 protein: CASSQGTSSYEQYF
CDR3 DNA: TGTGCCAGCAGCCAAGGGACAAGCTCCTACGAGCAGTACTTC
D gene: NA
clone size: NA
J gene: TRBJ2-7
V gene: TRBV4-2

CDR3 protein: CASSEQRWIGKETQYF
CDR3 DNA: TGTGCCAGCAGTGAACAACGTTGGATAGGAAAAGAGACCCAGTACTTC
D gene: NA
clone size: NA
J gene: TRBJ2-5
V gene: TRBV2

CDR3 protein: CASSFLDRGVEKLFF
CDR3 DNA: TGTGCCAGCAGCTTTCTAGACAGGGGTGTGGAAAAACTGTTTTTT
D gene: TRBD1
clone size: few
J gene: TRBJ1-4
V gene: TRBV13

CDR3 protein: CAWGRTGFSGNTIYF
CDR3 DNA: TGTGCCTGGGGACGGACAGGGTTTTCTGGAAACACCATATATTTT
D gene: TRBD1
clone size: NA
J gene: TRBJ1-3
V gene: TRBV30

CDR3 protein: CASSLWQLSSYNSPLHF
CDR3 DNA: TGTGCCAGCAGCTTGTGGCAGCTGAGCTCCTATAATTCACCCCTCCACTTT
D gene: NA
clone size: NA
J gene: TRBJ1-6
V gene: TRBV5-6

CDR3 protein: CASSLPGASNYGYTF
CDR3 DNA: TGTGCCAGCAGCTTACCGGGGGCGTCTAACTATGGCTACACCTTC
D gene: NA
clone size: NA
J gene: TRBJ1-2
V gene: TRBV11-1

CDR3 protein: CASSGSRRGPNTGELFF
CDR3 DNA: TGTGCCAGCAGTGGGTCACGTAGGGGGCCCAACACCGGGGAGCTGTTTTTT
D gene: TRBD1
clone size: NA
J gene: TRBJ2-2
V gene: TRBV2

CDR3 protein: CASSSGQGRTGYTF
CDR3 DNA: TGTGCCAGCAGTTCCGGACAGGGACGGACTGGCTACACCTTC
D gene: TRBD1
clone size: NA
J gene: TRBJ1-2
V gene: TRBV28

CDR3 protein: CASSFGLAGLRETQYF
CDR3 DNA: TGCGCCAGCAGCTTCGGACTAGCGGGACTACGCGAGACCCAGTACTTC
D gene: TRBD2
clone size: NA
J gene: TRBJ2-5
V gene: TRBV5-1

CDR3 protein: CASSFSLSYEQYF
CDR3 DNA: TGTGCCAGCAGCTTTTCGCTCAGTTACGAGCAGTACTTC
D gene: NA
clone size: NA
J gene: TRBJ2-7
V gene: TRBV7-2

CDR3 protein: CASSLRRVGLGTDTQYF
CDR3 DNA: TGTGCCAGCAGCTTACGCCGGGTCGGGTTGGGCACAGATACGCAGTATTTT
D gene: NA
clone size: NA
J gene: TRBJ2-3
V gene: TRBV7-8

CDR3 protein: CASSIRRDTQYF
CDR3 DNA: TGTGCCAGTAGTATCAGGCGGGATACGCAGTATTTT
D gene: NA
clone size: NA
J gene: TRBJ2-3
V gene: TRBV19

CDR3 protein: CASSGPEPYEQYF
CDR3 DNA: TGTGCCAGCAGTGGACCGGAGCCCTACGAGCAGTACTTC
D gene: NA
clone size: NA
J gene: TRBJ2-7
V gene: TRBV6-1

CDR3 protein: CASNPVWGQNYGYTF
CDR3 DNA: TGTGCCAGTAACCCAGTCTGGGGGCAAAACTATGGCTACACCTTC
D gene: NA
clone size: once
J gene: TRBJ1-2
V gene: TRBV19

CDR3 protein: CASSSGGLYNEQFF
CDR3 DNA: TGTGCCAGCAGCTCGGGGGGGCTCTACAATGAGCAGTTCTTC
D gene: TRBD2
clone size: NA
J gene: TRBJ2-1
V gene: TRBV14

CDR3 protein: CASSLGRGGSSPLHF
CDR3 DNA: TGCGCCAGCAGCTTGGGAAGGGGCGGGAGTTCACCCCTCCACTTT
D gene: NA
clone size: NA
J gene: TRBJ1-6
V gene: TRBV5-1

CDR3 protein: CASRTRLLSGNTIYF
CDR3 DNA: TGTGCCAGCAGGACCCGACTGCTCTCTGGAAACACCATATATTTT
D gene: NA
clone size: NA
J gene: TRBJ1-3
V gene: TRBV28

CDR3 protein: CAWSAVTGELFF
CDR3 DNA: TGTGCCTGGAGTGCAGTGACCGGGGAGCTGTTTTTT
D gene: NA
clone size: NA
J gene: TRBJ2-2
V gene: TRBV30

CDR3 protein: CATSRGQRPGLRSDTQYF
CDR3 DNA: TGTGCCACCAGCAGGGGACAGAGACCGGGACTGAGATCAGATACGCAGTATTTT
D gene: NA
clone size: NA
J gene: TRBJ2-3
V gene: TRBV15

CDR3 protein: CASSLAGYTNQPQHF
CDR3 DNA: TGTGCCAGCAGCTTAGCCGGGTACACCAATCAGCCCCAGCATTTT
D gene: NA
clone size: NA
J gene: TRBJ1-5
V gene: TRBV7-2

CDR3 protein: CASSEGGARNEQFF
CDR3 DNA: TGCGCCAGCAGTGAGGGGGGAGCCAGGAATGAGCAGTTCTTC
D gene: NA
clone size: NA
J gene: TRBJ2-1
V gene: TRBV10-1

CDR3 protein: CASSPPSLAGTQYF
CDR3 DNA: TGTGCCAGCAGCCCCCCGAGTTTAGCCGGGACGCAGTATTTT
D gene: NA
clone size: NA
J gene: TRBJ2-3
V gene: TRBV9

CDR3 protein: CASGRSSTDTQYF
CDR3 DNA: TGTGCCAGTGGGAGGAGTTCCACAGATACGCAGTATTTT
D gene: NA
clone size: NA
J gene: TRBJ2-3
V gene: TRBV6-5

CDR3 protein: CASSLDLAGGPFYEQYF
CDR3 DNA: TGCGCCAGCAGCTTGGACCTAGCGGGAGGGCCTTTCTACGAGCAGTACTTC
D gene: TRBD2
clone size: NA
J gene: TRBJ2-7
V gene: TRBV5-1